This TCR beta chain was recovered during a study of patients and donors after allogeneic stem cell transplantation. TCRdb re-called the RT-PCR reads with MiXCR, one entry per CDR3 protein. Of about a million distinct CDR3 sequences listed, about 20% are singletons. The CDR3 totals 15 residues. The germline V gene encodes CDR1 SGDLS and CDR2 YYNGEE. The trim removed 0 bases at V and 8 bases at J, leaving 6 bases unmatched. The sequencing sample was made of blood, either unsorted or a sorted T cell fraction (not recorded which). This clonotype was sampled from a human donor who was either an allogeneic HSCT recipient or a stem cell or donor lymphocyte infusion donor (not recorded which). It is not recorded whose cells these are; they may come from a transplant donor. The chain joins TRBV9 to TRBJ2-5; TRBD2 matches at 11 bases. CDR3 bases: TGTGCCAGCAGCGTAGATGTAGCGGGGGGGGGAACCCAGTACTTC. It translates to CASSVDVAGGGTQYF.